This T cell receptor beta chain is drawn from a study of blood T cell repertoires in COVID-19. Study-level background: T cells, B-cell-depleted T cells, or PBMCs supplied cDNA or gDNA.

Generated by immunoSEQ multiplex PCR, the TCRdb table keeps only in-frame clones and is missing some. This table holds roughly 280,000 clones, 75% to 90% found once. The CDR3 sequence is 18 residues long. Trimming took 0 bases from V and 1 from J; bases not matched to a gene: 3. Germline V gene lookup returns CDR1 SGHNT and CDR2 YYREEE (reference sequence). The J gene is TRBJ2-1, the V gene TRBV5-4, with 14 bases fitting TRBD2. The receptor was isolated from a woman aged 18-30 years who had recovered from COVID-19. Sequenced material: PBMCs or T cells enriched from blood (not recorded which). The CDR3 loop is CASSLGLAGGRSYNEQFF. DNA for the CDR3: TGTGCCAGCAGCTTGGGACTAGCGGGGGGGCGGTCCTACAATGAGCAGTTCTTC. Based on the CDR3 plus reference TRBV5-4 and TRBJ2-1, the full variable domain is ETGVTQSPTHLIKTRGQQVTLRCSSQSGHNTVSWYQQALGQGPQFIFQYYREEENGRGNFPPRFSGLQFPNYSSELNVNALELDDSALYLCASSLGLAGGRSYNEQFFGPGTRLTVL.